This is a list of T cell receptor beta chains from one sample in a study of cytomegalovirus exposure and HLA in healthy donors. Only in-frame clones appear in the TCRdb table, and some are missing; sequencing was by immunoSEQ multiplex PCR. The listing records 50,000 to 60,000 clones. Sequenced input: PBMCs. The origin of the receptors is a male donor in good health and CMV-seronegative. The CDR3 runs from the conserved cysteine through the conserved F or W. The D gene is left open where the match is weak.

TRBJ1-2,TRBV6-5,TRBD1,CASSYSGTGGGYGYTF,TGTGCCAGCAGTTACTCGGGGACAGGGGGTGGCTATGGCTACACCTTC
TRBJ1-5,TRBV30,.,CAWSATGIGNQPQHF,TGTGCCTGGAGCGCCACAGGGATTGGCAATCAGCCCCAGCATTTT
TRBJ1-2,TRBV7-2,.,CASSRTANYGYTF,TGTGCCAGCAGCCGGACAGCTAACTATGGCTACACCTTC
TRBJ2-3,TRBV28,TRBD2,CASTPGLAGTDTQYF,TGTGCCAGCACCCCGGGACTAGCCGGCACAGATACGCAGTATTTT
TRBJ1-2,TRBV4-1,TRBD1,CASSHGNRGNYGYTF,TGCGCCAGCAGCCACGGAAACAGGGGAAACTATGGCTACACCTTC
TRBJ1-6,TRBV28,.,CASSAPSSYNSPLHF,TGTGCCAGCAGTGCGCCTAGCTCCTATAATTCACCCCTCCACTTT
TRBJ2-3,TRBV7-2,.,CASSLPQADTQYF,TGTGCCAGCAGCTTACCCCAGGCAGATACGCAGTATTTT
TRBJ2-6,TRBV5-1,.,CASSLRGANVLTF,TGCGCCAGCAGCCTTAGAGGGGCCAACGTCCTGACTTTC
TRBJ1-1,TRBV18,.,CASSPETGNTEAFF,TGTGCCAGCTCACCAGAGACAGGGAACACTGAAGCTTTCTTT
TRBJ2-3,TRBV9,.,CASSARTGIADTQYF,TGTGCCAGCAGCGCCCGAACAGGGATTGCAGATACGCAGTATTTT
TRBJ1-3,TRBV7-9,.,CASRTSRSQGSGNTIYF,TGTGCCAGCAGGACTTCCCGGAGTCAGGGCTCTGGAAACACCATATATTTT
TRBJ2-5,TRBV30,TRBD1,CAWSPGKTGGQETQYF,TGTGCCTGGAGCCCCGGGAAGACAGGGGGTCAAGAGACCCAGTACTTC
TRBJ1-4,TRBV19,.,CASSTAQGIPNEKLFF,TGTGCCAGTAGTACGGCCCAGGGGATTCCTAATGAAAAACTGTTTTTT
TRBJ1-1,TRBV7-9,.,CASAKLTEAFF,TGTGCCAGCGCGAAGCTTACTGAAGCTTTCTTT
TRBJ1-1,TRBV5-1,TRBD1,CASSQQGGNTEAFF,TGCGCCAGCAGCCAGCAGGGGGGGAACACTGAAGCTTTCTTT
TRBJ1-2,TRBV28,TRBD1,CASSSGQGRIYGYTF,TGTGCCAGCAGTTCCGGACAGGGGCGAATCTATGGCTACACCTTC
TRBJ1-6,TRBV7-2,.,CASSRVLDSRANSPLHF,TGTGCCAGCAGCAGGGTTCTGGACAGCCGTGCTAATTCACCCCTCCACTTT
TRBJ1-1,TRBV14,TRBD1,CASSPHSGTGSEAFF,TGTGCCAGCAGTCCCCATTCCGGGACAGGGTCTGAAGCTTTCTTT
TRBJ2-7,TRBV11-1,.,CASSLGGDRNYEQYF,TGTGCCAGCAGCTTAGGAGGTGACAGAAACTACGAGCAGTACTTC
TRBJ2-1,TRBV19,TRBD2,CASSRQRGSDEQFF,TGTGCCAGTAGTAGACAGCGGGGGTCCGATGAGCAGTTCTTC
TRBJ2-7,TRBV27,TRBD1,CASSSGQVVDEQYF,TGTGCCAGCAGTTCCGGACAGGTAGTAGACGAGCAGTACTTC
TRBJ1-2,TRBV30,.,CAWRMTSKVAYGYTF,TGTGCCTGGAGGATGACTTCGAAAGTTGCCTATGGCTACACCTTC